In this sample, the clone carrying this T cell receptor (beta chain) turned up once. Its antigen remains unidentified. Each CDR3 protein is one row after TCRdb ran MiXCR on the RT-PCR reads. The table has about 800,000 distinct CDR3 sequences, 21% seen once. The data originate from a study of response to subunit inactivated influenza vaccine. Study observations and caveats: Each seasonal influenza vaccination recruits few new T cells, the authors suggested.

This CDR3 is 15 amino acids long. The germline gives CDR1 SGHTA, CDR2 FQGNSA. V was trimmed by 5 bases and J by 0 bases, leaving 12 bases between them. The sequence was obtained from a man over 45 who received an inactivated influenza vaccine. The sample here was PBMCs from blood, taken roughly 5 days after vaccination. The V gene is TRBV7-2, the J gene TRBJ2-3; D possibly corresponds to TRBD2 (6 bases). CDR3 in amino acids: CASSTGLYSTDTQYF. In nucleotides, the CDR3 is TGTGCCAGCAGCACCGGACTATATAGCACAGATACGCAGTATTTT.